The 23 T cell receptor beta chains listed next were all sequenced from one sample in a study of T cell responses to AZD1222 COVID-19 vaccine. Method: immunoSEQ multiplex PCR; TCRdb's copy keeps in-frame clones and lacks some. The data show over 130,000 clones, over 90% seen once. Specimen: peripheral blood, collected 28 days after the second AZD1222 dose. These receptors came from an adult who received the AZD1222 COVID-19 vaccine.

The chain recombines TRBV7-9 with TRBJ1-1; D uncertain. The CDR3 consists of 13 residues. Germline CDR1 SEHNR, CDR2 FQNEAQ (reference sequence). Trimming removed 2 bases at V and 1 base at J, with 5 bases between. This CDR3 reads CASSLTKNTEAFF. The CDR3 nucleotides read TGTGCCAGCAGCTTAACAAAGAACACTGAAGCTTTCTTT.

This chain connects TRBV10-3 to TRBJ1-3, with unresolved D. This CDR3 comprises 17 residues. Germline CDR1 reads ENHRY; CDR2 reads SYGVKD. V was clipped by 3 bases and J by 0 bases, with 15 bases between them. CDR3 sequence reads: CAISEQRPASSGNTIYF. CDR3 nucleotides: TGTGCCATCAGTGAACAAAGGCCTGCCTCCTCTGGAAACACCATATATTTT.

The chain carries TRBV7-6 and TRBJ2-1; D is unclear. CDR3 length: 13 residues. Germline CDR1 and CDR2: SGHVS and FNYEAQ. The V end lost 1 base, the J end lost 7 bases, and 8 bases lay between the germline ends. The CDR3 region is CASSLGGRNEQFF. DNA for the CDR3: TGTGCCAGCAGCTTAGGGGGTAGAAATGAGCAGTTCTTC.

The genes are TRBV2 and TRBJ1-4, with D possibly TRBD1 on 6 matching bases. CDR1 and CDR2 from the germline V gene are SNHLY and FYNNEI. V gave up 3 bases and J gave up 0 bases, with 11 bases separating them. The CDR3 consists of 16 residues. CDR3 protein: CASSDWGRATNEKLFF. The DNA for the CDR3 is TGTGCCAGCAGTGACTGGGGGCGTGCAACTAATGAAAAACTGTTTTTT.

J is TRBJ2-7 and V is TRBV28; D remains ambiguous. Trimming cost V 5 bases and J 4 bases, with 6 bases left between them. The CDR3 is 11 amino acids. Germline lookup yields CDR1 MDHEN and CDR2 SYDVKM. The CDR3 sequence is CASSQRYEQYF. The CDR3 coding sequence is TGTGCCAGCAGTCAGAGATACGAGCAGTACTTC.

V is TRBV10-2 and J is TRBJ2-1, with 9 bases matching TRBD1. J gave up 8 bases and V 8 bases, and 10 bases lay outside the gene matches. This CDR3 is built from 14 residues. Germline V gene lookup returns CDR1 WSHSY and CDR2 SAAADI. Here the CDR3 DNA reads TGCGCCAGCCCCATTGGGACAGGGAGGGATGAGCAGTTCTTC. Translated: CASPIGTGRDEQFF.

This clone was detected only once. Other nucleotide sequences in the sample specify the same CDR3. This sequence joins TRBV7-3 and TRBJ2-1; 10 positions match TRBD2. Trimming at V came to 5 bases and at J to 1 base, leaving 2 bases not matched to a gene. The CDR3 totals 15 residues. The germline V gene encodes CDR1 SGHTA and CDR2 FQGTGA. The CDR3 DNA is TGTGCCAGCAGCCCTAGCGGGAGTTCCTACAATGAGCAGTTCTTC. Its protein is CASSPSGSSYNEQFF.

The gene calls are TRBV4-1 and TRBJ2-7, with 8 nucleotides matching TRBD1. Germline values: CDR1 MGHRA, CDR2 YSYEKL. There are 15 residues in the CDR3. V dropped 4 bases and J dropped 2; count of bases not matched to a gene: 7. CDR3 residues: CASSPRPDRAYEQYF. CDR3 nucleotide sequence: TGCGCCAGCAGCCCCAGACCGGACAGGGCCTACGAGCAGTACTTC.

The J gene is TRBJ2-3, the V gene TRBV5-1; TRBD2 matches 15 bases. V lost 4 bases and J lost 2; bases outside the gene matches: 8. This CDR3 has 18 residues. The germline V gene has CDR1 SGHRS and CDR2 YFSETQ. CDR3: CASSEGLAGGTNTDTQYF. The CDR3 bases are TGCGCCAGCAGCGAGGGACTAGCGGGAGGTACAAACACAGATACGCAGTATTTT.

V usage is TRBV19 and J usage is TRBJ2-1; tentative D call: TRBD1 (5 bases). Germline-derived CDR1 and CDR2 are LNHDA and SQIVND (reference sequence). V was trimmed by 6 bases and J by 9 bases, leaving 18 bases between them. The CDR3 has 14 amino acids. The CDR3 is CASRETAAEPEQFF. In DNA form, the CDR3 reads TGTGCCAGTAGGGAGACAGCCGCTGAACCTGAGCAGTTCTTC.

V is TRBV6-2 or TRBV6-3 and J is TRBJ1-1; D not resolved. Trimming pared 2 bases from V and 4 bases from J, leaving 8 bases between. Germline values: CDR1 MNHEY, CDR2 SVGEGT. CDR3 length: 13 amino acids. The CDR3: CASSYTLTTEAFF. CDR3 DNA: TGTGCCAGCAGTTACACCCTAACCACTGAAGCTTTCTTT.

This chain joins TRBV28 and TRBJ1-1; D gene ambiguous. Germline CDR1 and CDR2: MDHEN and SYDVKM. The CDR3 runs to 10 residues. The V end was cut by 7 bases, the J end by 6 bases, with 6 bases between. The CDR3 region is CASIGPEAFF. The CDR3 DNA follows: TGTGCCAGCATAGGTCCTGAAGCTTTCTTT.

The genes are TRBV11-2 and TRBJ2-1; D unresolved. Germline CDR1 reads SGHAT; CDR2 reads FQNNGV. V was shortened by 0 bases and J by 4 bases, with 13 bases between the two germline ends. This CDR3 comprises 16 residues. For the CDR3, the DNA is TGTGCCAGCAGCTTAGAAGGTTGGGTCAAATACAATGAGCAGTTCTTC. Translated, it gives CASSLEGWVKYNEQFF. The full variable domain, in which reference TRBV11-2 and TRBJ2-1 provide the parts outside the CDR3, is EAGVAQSPRYKIIEKRQSVAFWCNPISGHATLYWYQQILGQGPKLLIQFQNNGVVDDSQLPKDRFSAERLKGVDSTLKIQPAKLEDSAVYLCASSLEGWVKYNEQFFGPGTRLTVL.

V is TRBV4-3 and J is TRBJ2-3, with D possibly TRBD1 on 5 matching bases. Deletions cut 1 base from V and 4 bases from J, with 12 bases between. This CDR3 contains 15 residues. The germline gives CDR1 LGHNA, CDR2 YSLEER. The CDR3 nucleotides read TGCGCCAGCAGCCAAGGAAGTGGGGCACCAGATACGCAGTATTTT. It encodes CASSQGSGAPDTQYF.

The CDR3 coding sequence is TGCAGCGTCACCGAGGGAAACACTGAAGCTTTCTTT. This gives the protein CSVTEGNTEAFF. This chain links TRBV29-1 with TRBJ1-1, with D hard to call. Looked up from germline, CDR1 is SQVTM and CDR2 is ANQGSEA. V was shortened by 6 bases and J by 2 bases, with 10 bases between the two germline ends. CDR3 length equals 12 residues.

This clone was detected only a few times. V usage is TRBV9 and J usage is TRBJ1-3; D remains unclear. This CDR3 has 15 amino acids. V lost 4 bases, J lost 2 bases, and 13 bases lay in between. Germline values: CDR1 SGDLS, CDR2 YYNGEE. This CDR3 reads CASSSGGIAGNTIYF. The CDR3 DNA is TGTGCCAGCAGCTCAGGCGGTATAGCTGGAAACACCATATATTTT.

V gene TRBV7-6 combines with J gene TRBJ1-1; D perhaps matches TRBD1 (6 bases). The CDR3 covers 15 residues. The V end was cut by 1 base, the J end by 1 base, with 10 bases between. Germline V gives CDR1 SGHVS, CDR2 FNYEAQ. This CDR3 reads CASSLGGGSNTEAFF. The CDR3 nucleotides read TGTGCCAGCAGCTTAGGAGGGGGTTCGAACACTGAAGCTTTCTTT.

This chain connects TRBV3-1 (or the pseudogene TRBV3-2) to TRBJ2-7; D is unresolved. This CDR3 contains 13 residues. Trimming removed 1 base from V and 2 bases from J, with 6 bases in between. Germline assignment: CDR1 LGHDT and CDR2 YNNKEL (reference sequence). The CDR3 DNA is TGTGCCAGCAGCCAAGGAGGCCCCTACGAGCAGTACTTC. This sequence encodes CASSQGGPYEQYF.

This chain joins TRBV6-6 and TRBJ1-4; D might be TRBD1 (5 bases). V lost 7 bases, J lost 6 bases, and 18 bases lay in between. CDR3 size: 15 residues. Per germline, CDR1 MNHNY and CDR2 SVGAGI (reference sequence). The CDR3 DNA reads TGTGCCAGCACCCCCTCGTCGGGAGGGGATGAAAAACTGTTTTTT. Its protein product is CASTPSSGGDEKLFF.

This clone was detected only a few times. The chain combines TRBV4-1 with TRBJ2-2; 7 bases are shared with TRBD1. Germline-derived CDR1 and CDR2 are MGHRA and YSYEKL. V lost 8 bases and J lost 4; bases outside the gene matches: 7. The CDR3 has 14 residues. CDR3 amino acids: CASCPRDSTGELFF. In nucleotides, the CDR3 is TGCGCCAGCTGCCCTCGGGACAGCACCGGGGAGCTGTTTTTT.

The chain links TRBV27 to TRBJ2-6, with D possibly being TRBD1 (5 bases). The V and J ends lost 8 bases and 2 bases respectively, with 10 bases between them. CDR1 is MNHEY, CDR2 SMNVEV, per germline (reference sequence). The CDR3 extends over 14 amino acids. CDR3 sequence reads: CASGSGPGANVLTF. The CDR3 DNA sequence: TGTGCCAGCGGCTCAGGGCCTGGGGCCAACGTCCTGACTTTC.

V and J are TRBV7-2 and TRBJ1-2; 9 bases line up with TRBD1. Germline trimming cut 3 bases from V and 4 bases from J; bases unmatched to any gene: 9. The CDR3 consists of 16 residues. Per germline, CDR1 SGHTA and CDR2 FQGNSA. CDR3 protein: CASSLNTKTGGYGYTF. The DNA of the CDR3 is TGTGCCAGCAGCTTGAATACTAAGACAGGGGGCTATGGCTACACCTTC.

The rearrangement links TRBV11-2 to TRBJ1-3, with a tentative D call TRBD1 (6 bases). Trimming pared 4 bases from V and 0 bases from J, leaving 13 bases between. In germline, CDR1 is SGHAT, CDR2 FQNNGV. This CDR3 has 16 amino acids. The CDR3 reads CASSYNRAISGNTIYF. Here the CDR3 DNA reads TGTGCCAGCAGCTACAACAGGGCCATCTCTGGAAACACCATATATTTT.